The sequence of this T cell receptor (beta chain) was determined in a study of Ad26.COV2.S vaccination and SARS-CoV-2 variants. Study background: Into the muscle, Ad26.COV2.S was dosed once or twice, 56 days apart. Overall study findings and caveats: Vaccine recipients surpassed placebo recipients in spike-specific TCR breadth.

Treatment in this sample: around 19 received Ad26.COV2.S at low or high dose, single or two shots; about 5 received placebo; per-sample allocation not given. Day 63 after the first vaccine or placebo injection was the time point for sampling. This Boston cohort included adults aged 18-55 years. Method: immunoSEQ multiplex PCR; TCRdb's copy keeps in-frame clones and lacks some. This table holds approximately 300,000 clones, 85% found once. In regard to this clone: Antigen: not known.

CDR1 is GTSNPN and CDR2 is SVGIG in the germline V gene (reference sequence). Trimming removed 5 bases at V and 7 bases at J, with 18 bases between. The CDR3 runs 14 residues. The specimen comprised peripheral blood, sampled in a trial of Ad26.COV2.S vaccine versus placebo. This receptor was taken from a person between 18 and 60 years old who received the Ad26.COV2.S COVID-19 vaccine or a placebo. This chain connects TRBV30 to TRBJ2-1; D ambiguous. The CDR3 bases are TGTGCCTGGGGTTCTATGGGTCGGCTTAATGAGCAGTTCTTC. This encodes CAWGSMGRLNEQFF.